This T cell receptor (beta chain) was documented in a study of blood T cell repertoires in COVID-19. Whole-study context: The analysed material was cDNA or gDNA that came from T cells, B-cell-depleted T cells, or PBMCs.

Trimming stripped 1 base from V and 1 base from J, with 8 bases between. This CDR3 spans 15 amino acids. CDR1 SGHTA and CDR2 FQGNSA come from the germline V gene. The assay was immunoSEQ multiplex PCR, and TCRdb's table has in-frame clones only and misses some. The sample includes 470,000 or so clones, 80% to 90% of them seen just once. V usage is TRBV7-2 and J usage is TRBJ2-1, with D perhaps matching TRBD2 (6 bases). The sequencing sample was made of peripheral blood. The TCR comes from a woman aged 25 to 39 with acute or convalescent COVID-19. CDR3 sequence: CASSLGSGSYNEQFF. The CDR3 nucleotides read TGTGCCAGCAGCTTAGGAAGCGGGTCCTACAATGAGCAGTTCTTC.